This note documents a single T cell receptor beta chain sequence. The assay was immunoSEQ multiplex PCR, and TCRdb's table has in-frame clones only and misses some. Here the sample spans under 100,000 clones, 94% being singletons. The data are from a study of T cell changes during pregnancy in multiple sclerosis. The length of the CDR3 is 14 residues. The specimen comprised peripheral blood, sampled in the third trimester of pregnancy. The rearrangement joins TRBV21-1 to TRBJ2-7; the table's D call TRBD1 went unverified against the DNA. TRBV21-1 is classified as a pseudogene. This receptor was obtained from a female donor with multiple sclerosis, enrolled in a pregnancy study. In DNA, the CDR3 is TGTGCCAGCAGCAGTAAGGACAACTCCTACGAGCAGTACTTC. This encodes CASSSKDNSYEQYF.